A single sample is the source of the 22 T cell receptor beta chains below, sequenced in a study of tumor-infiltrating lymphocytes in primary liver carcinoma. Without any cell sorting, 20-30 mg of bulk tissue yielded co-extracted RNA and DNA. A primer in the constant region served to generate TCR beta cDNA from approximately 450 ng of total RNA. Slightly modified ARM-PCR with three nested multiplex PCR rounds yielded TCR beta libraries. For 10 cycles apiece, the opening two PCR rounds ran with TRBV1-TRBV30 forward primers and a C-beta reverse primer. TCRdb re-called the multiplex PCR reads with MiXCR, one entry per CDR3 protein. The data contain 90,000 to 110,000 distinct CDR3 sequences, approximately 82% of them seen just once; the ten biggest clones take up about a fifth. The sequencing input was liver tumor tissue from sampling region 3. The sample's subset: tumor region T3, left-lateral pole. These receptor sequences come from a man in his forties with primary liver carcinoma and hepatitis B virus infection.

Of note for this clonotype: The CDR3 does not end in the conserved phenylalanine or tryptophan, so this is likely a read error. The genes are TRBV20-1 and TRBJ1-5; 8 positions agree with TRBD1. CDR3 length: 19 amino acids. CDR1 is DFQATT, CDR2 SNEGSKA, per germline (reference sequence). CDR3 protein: CSARDVSGTGFSRNEPQHL. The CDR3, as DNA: TGCAGTGCTAGAGACGTTTCCGGGACAGGATTTAGTCGCAATGAGCCCCAGCATCTT.

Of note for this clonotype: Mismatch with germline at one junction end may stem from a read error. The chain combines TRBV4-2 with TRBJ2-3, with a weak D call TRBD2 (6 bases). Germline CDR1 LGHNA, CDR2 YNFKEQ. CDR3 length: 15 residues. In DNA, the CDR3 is TGTGCCTGCAGCCGAAGGACGGGGGAAACAGATACGCAGTATTTT. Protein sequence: CACSRRTGETDTQYF.

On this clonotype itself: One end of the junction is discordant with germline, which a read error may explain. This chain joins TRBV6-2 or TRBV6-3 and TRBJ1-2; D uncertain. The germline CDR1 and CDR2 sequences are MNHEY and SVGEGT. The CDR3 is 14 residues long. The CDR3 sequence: CAGSYSSGNYGYTF. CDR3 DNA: TGTGCCGGCAGCTACTCCTCGGGAAACTATGGCTACACCTTC.

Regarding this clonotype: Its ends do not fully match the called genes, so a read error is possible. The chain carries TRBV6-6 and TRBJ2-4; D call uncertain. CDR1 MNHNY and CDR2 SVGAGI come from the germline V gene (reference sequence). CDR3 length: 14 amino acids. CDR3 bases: TGTGCCGGCAGAGATCAAGGAAAGAAAAACATTCAGTACTTC. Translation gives CAGRDQGKKNIQYF.

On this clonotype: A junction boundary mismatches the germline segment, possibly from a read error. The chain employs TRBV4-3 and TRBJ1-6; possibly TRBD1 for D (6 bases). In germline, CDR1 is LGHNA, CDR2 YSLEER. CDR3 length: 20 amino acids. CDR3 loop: CVSNQDLQVQGSSHNSPLHF. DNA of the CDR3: TGCGTCAGCAACCAAGATCTCCAAGTGCAGGGGTCGTCGCATAATTCACCCCTCCACTTT.

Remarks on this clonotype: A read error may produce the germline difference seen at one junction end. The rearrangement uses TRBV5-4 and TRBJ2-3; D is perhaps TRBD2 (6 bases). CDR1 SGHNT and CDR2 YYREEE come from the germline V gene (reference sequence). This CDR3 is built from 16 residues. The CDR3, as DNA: TGTGTCAGCAGCTTGTTCGCGGGAAGGCCCACAGATACGCAGTATTTT. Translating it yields CVSSLFAGRPTDTQYF.

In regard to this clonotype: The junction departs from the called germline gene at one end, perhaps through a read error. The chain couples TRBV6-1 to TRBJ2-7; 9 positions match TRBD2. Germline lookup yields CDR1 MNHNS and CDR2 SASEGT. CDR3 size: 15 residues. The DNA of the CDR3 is TGTGCCAGTAGCCGGGACGGGACTAGCAACTACGAGCAGAACTTC. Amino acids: CASSRDGTSNYEQNF.

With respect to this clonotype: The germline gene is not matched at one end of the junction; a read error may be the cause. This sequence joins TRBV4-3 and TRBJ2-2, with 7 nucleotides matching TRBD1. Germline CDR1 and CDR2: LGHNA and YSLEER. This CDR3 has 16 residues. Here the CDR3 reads CASSSKTGHPPRELFF. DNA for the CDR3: TGCGCCAGCAGCTCAAAGACAGGGCATCCACCCAGGGAGCTCTTTTTT.

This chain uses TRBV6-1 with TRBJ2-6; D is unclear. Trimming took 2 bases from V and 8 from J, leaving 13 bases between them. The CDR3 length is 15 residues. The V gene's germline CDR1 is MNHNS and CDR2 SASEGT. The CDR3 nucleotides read TGTGCCAGCAGTGAATTCTTCCAAGTGTCCAACGTCCTGACTTTC. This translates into CASSEFFQVSNVLTF.

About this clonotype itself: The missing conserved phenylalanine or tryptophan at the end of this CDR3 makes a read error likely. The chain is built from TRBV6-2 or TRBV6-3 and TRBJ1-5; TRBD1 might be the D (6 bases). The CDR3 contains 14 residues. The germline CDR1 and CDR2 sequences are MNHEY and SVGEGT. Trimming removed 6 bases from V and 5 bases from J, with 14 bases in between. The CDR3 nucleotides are TGTGCCAGCAGCCTGGTGAAGGGGGATCAGCCCCAGCATTCT. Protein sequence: CASSLVKGDQPQHS.

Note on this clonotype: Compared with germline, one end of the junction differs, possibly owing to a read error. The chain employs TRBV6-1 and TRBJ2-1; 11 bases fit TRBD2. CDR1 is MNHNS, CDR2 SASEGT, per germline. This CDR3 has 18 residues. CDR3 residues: CASSEAPTSGTSCNEQFF. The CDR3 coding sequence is TGTGCCAGCAGTGAAGCCCCGACTAGCGGGACCTCCTGCAATGAACAGTTCTTC.

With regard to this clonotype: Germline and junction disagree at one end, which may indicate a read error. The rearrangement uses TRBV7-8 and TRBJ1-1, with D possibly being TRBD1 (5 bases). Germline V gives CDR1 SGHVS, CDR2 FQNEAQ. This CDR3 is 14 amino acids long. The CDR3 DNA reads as TGTACCAGCCATGAGGGGCAGGAGAACACTGAAGCTTTCTTT. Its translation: CTSHEGQENTEAFF.

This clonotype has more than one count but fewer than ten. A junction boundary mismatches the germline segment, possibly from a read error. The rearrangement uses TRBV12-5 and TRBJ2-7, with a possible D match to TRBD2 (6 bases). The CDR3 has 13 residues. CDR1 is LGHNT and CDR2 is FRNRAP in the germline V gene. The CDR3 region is CASGGTGSYEQYF. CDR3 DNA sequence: TGTGCCAGTGGGGGGACCGGTTCCTATGAGCAGTATTTC.

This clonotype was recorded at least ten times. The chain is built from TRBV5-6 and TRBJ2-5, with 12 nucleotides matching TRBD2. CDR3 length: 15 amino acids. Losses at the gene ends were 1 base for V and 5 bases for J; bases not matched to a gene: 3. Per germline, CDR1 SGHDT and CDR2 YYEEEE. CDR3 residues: CASSLLAGGRETQYF. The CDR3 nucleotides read TGTGCCAGCAGCTTGCTAGCGGGAGGGCGCGAGACCCAGTACTTC.

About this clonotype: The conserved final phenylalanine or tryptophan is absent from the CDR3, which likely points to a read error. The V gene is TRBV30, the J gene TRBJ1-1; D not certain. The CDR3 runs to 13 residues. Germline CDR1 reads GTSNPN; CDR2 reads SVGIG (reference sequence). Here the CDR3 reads CVWSLFERTEAFL. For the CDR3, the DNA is TGTGTCTGGAGCCTCTTCGAGAGGACTGAAGCTTTCTTA.

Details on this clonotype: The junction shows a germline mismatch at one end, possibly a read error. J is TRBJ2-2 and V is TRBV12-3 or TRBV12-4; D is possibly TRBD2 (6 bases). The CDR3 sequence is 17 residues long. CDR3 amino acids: CASSFFAGGLNTGEPFF. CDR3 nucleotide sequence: TGTGCCAGCAGTTTTTTCGCCGGGGGACTTAACACCGGGGAGCCGTTTTTT.

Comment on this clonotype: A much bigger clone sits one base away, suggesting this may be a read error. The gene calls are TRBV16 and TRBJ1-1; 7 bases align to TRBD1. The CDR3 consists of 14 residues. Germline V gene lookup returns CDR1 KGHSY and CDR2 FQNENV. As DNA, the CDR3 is TGTGCCAGCAACCAATCAGGGGGGCACACTGAAGCTTTCTTT. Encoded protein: CASNQSGGHTEAFF.

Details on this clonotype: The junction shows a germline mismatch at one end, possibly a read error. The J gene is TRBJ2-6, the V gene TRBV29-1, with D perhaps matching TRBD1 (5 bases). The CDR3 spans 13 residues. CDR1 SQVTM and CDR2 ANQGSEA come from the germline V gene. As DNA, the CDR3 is TGCGGCGTTGCAGGGTATGGGGCCAACGTCCTGACTTTC. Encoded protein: CGVAGYGANVLTF.

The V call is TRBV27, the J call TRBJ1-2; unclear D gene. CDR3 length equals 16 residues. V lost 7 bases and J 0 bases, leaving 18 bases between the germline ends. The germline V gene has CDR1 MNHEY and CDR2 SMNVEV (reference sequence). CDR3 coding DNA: TGTGCCAGCAATTACACTCTCGGGAGAGCTAACTATGGCTACACCTTC. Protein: CASNYTLGRANYGYTF.

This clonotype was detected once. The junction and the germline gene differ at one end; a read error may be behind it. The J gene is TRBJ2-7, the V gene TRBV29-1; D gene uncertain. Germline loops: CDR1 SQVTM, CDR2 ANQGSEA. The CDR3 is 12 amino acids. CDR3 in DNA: TGCAACGTTGTGTCACCCACCTACGAGCAGTGCTTC. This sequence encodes CNVVSPTYEQCF.

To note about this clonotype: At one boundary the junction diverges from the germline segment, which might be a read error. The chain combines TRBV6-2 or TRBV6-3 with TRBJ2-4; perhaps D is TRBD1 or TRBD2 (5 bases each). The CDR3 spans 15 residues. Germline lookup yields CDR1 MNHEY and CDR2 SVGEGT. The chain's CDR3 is CVSRTDRDGKNIQYF. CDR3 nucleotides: TGTGTCAGCAGAACCGATCGGGACGGTAAAAACATCCAGTACTTC.

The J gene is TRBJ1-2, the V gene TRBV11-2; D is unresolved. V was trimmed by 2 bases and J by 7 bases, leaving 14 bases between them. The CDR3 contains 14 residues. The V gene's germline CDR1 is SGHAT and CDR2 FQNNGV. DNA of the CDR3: TGTGCCAGCAGCTTACAAGCGGGAGTATCTGGCTACACCTTC. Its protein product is CASSLQAGVSGYTF.